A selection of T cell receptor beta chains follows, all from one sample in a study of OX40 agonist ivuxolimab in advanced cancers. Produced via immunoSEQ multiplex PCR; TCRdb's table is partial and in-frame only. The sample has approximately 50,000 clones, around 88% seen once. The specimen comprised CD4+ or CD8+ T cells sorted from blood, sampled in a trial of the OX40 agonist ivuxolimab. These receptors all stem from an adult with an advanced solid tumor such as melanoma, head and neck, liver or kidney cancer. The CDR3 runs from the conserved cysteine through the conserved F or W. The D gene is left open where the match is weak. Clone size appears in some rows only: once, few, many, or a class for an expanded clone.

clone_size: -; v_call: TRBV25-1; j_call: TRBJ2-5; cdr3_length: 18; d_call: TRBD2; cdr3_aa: CASSEFISGSNGQETQYF; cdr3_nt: TGTGCCAGCAGTGAATTTATTAGCGGGAGTAATGGGCAAGAGACCCAGTACTTC
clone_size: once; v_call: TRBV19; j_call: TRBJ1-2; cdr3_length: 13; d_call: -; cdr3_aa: CASSRRENYGYTF; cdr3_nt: TGTGCCAGTAGTCGGAGGGAAAACTATGGCTACACCTTC
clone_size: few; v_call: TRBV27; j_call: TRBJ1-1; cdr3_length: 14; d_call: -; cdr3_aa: CASSQDSTYTEAFF; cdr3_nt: TGTGCCAGCAGCCAGGACAGTACTTACACTGAAGCTTTCTTT
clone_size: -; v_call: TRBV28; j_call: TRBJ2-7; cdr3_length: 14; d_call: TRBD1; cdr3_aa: CASSVGQGAGEQYF; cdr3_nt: TGTGCCAGCAGTGTCGGACAGGGGGCTGGCGAGCAGTACTTC
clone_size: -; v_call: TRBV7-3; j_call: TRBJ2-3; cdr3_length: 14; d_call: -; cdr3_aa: CASSSGSGGDTQYF; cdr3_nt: TGTGCCAGCAGCTCTGGAAGCGGAGGAGATACGCAGTATTTT
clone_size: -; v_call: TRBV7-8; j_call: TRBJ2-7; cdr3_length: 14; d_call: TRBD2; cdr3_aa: CASSWTSGSYEQYF; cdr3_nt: TGTGCCAGCAGCTGGACTAGCGGGAGCTACGAGCAGTACTTC
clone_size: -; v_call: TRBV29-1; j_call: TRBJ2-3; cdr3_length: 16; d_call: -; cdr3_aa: CSVEALTLAWGDTQYF; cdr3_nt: TGCAGCGTTGAGGCCCTAACCCTAGCGTGGGGAGATACGCAGTATTTT
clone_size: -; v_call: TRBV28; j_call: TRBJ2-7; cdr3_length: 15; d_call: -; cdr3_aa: CASRPPGPGSYEQYF; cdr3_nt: TGTGCCAGCAGACCCCCGGGACCCGGCTCCTACGAGCAGTACTTC
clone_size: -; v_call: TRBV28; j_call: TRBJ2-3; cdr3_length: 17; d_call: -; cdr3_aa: CASSSGTGAAETDTQYF; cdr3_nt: TGTGCCAGCAGTTCAGGAACGGGAGCGGCGGAAACAGATACGCAGTATTTT
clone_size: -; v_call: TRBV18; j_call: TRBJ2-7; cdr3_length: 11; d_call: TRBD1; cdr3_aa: CASSTGGEQYF; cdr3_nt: TGTGCCAGCTCAACAGGGGGCGAGCAGTACTTC
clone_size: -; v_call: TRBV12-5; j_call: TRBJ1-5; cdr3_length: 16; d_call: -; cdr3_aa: CASGSGDGRGNQPQHF; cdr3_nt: TGTGCTAGTGGTTCTGGGGACGGCAGGGGCAATCAGCCCCAGCATTTT
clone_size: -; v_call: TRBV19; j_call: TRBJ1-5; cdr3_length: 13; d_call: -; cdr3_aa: CASSTTVVGPQHF; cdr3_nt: TGTGCCAGTAGTACGACAGTGGTAGGTCCCCAGCATTTT
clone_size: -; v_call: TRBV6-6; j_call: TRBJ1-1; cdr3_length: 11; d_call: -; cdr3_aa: CASSSGTEAFF; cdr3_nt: TGTGCCAGCAGTTCGGGCACTGAAGCTTTCTTT
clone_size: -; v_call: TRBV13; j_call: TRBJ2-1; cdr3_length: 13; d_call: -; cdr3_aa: CASRRVFYNEQFF; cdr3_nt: TGTGCCAGCAGGCGGGTCTTCTACAATGAGCAGTTCTTC
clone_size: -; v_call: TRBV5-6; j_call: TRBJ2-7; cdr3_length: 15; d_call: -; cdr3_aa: CASSLTLRSSYEQYF; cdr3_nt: TGTGCCAGCAGCTTGACCTTGAGGTCCTCCTACGAGCAGTACTTC
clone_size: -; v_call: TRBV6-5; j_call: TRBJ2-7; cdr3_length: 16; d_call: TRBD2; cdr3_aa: CASSYSASGISYEQYF; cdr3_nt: TGTGCCAGCAGTTACTCCGCTAGCGGGATCTCCTACGAGCAGTACTTC
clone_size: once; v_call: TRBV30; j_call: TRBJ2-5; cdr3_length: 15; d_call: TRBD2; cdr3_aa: CAWSLGTSGQETQYF; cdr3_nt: TGTGCCTGGAGTCTAGGGACTAGCGGTCAAGAGACCCAGTACTTC
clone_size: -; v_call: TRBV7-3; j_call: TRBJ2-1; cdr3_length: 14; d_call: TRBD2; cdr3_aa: CASSSGTSADMQFF; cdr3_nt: TGTGCCAGCAGCTCCGGGACTAGCGCGGACATGCAGTTCTTC
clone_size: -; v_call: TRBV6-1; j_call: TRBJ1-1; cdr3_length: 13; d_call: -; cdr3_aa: CASSLRGQIEAFF; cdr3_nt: TGTGCCAGCAGTCTAAGGGGTCAGATTGAAGCTTTCTTT
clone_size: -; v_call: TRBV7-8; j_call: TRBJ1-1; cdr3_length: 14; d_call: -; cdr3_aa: CASSVRGGAAEAFF; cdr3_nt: TGTGCCAGCAGCGTACGTGGAGGGGCCGCTGAAGCTTTCTTT
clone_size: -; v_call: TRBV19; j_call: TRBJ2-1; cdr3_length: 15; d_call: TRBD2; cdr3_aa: CASTPSGRGYNEQFF; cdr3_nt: TGTGCCAGTACCCCCAGCGGGAGGGGGTACAATGAGCAGTTCTTC
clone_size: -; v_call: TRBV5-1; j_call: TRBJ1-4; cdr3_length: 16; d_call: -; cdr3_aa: CASSLGAGATNEKLFF; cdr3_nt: TGCGCCAGCAGCTTGGGGGCGGGAGCAACTAATGAAAAACTGTTTTTT
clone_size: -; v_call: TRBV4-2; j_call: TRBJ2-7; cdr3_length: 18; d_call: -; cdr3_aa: CASSYAMRAGPSGHEQYF; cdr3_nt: TGTGCCAGCAGCTACGCCATGAGGGCGGGTCCCTCGGGCCACGAGCAGTACTTC
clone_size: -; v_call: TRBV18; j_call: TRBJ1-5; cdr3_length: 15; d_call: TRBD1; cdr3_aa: CASSQDRGREQPQHF; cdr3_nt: TGTGCCAGCTCACAAGACAGGGGTAGGGAGCAGCCCCAGCATTTT
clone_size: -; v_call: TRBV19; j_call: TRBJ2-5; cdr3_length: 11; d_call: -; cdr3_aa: CASSIRGIQYF; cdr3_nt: TGTGCCAGTAGTATTAGAGGGATTCAGTACTTC
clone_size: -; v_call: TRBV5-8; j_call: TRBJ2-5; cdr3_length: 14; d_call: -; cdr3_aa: CASSLEGGKETQYF; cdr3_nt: TGTGCCAGCAGCTTGGAGGGGGGAAAAGAGACCCAGTACTTC
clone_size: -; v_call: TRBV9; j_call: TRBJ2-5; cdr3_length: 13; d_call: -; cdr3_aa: CASSPLPWETQYF; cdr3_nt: TGTGCCAGCAGCCCCCTCCCGTGGGAGACCCAGTACTTC
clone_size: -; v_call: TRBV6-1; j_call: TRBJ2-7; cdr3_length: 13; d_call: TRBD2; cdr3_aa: CASSWEGPYEQYF; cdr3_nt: TGTGCCAGCAGTTGGGAGGGCCCCTACGAGCAGTACTTC
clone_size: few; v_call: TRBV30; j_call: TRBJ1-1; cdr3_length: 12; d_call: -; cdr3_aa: CAWRQWNTEAFF; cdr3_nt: TGTGCCTGGAGACAATGGAACACTGAAGCTTTCTTT
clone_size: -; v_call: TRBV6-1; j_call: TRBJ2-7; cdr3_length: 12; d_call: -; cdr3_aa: CASRVVGYEQYF; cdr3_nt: TGTGCCAGCAGGGTGGTTGGCTACGAGCAGTACTTC
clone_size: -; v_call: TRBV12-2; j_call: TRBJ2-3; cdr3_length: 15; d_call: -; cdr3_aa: CASRLAGRGTDTQYF; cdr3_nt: TGTGCAAGTCGCTTGGCGGGTAGGGGCACAGATACGCAGTATTTT
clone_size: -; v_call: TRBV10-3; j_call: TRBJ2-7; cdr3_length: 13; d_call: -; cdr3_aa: CASALPSSYEQYF; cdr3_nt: TGTGCGTCGGCCCTCCCGAGCTCCTACGAGCAGTACTTC
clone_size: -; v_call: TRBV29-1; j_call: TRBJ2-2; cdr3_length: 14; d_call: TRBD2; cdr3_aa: CSTRLAGGTGELFF; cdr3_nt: TGCAGCACCAGACTAGCGGGAGGCACCGGGGAGCTGTTTTTT
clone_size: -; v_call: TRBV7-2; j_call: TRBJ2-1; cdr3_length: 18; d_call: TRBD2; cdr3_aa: CATNLPGVPAPGGNEQFF; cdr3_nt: TGTGCCACCAACCTACCCGGGGTGCCAGCTCCGGGAGGGAATGAGCAGTTCTTC
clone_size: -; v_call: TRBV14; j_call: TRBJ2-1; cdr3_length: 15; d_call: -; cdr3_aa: CASSPKQGRLYEQFF; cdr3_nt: TGTGCCAGCAGCCCCAAGCAGGGACGGCTATATGAGCAGTTCTTC
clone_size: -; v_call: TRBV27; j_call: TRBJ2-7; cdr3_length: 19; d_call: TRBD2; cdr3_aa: CASSPTGQGMASGRNEQYF; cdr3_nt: TGTGCCAGCAGTCCAACGGGACAGGGTATGGCTAGCGGGAGGAACGAGCAGTACTTC
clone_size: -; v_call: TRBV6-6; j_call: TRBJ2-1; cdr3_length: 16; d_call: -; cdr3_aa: CASRDLGAYPRDEQFF; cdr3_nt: TGTGCCAGCAGAGACCTCGGGGCCTACCCTAGGGATGAGCAGTTCTTC
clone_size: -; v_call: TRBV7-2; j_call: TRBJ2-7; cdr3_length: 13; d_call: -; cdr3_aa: CASSSLGVGEQYF; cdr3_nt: TGTGCCAGCAGCTCCCTGGGAGTGGGCGAGCAGTACTTC
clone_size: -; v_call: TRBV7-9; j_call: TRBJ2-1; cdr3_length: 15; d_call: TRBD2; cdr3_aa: CASSSRLAGYNEQFF; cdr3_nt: TGTGCCAGCAGCTCTCGACTAGCGGGTTACAATGAGCAGTTCTTC
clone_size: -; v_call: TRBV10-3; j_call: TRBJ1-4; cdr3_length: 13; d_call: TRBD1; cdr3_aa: CAIRGTENEKLFF; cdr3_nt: TGTGCCATCAGGGGGACAGAGAATGAAAAACTGTTTTTT
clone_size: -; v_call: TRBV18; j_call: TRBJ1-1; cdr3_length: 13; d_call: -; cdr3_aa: CASSPGTNTEAFF; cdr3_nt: TGTGCCAGCTCACCAGGGACGAACACTGAAGCTTTCTTT
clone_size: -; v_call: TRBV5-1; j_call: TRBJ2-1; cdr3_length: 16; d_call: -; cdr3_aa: CASSPSRGGHNNEQFF; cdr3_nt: TGCGCCAGCAGCCCCTCTAGAGGGGGACATAACAATGAGCAGTTCTTC
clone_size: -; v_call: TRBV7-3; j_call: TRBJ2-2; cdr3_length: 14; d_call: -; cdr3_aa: CASSLTLDTGELFF; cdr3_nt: TGTGCCAGCAGCTTAACGTTAGACACCGGGGAGCTGTTTTTT
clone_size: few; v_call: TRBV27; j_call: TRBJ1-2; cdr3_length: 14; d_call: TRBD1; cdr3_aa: CASSLWDRGYGYTF; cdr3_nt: TGTGCCAGCAGTTTATGGGACAGGGGATATGGCTACACCTTC
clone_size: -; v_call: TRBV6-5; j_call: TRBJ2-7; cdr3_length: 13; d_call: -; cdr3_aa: CASSKGQFYEQYF; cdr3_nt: TGTGCCAGCAGCAAAGGGCAGTTCTACGAGCAGTACTTC
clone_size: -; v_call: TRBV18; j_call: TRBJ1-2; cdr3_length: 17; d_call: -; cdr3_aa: CASSPGTQEGKSYGYTF; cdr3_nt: TGTGCCAGCTCACCAGGGACCCAGGAGGGCAAAAGCTATGGCTACACCTTC
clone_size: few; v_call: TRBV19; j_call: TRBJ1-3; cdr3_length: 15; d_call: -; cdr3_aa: CASSFQQGAGNTIYF; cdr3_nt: TGTGCCAGTAGTTTTCAGCAGGGTGCTGGAAACACCATATATTTT
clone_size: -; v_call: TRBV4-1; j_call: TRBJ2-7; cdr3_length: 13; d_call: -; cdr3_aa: CASSQGVAHEQYF; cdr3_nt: TGCGCCAGCAGCCAAGGTGTAGCCCACGAGCAGTACTTC
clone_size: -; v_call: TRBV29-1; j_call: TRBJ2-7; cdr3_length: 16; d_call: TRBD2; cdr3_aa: CSSRGSGERSSYEQYF; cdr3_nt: TGCAGCTCCCGGGGTAGCGGGGAAAGGAGCTCCTACGAGCAGTACTTC
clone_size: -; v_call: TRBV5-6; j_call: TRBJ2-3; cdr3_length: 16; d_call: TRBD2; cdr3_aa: CASSLGGLAGVDTQYF; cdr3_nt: TGTGCCAGCAGCTTGGGCGGACTAGCGGGGGTAGATACGCAGTATTTT
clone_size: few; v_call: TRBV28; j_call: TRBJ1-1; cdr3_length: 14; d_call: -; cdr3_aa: CASTLFRGNTEAFF; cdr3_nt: TGTGCCAGCACACTGTTCCGGGGGAACACTGAAGCTTTCTTT
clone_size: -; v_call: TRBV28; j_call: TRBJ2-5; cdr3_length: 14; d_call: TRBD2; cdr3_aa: CASSSAGLQETQYF; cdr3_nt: TGTGCCAGCAGTTCAGCGGGACTCCAAGAGACCCAGTACTTC
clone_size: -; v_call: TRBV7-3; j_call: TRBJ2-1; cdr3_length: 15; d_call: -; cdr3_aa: CASSLGSLVDNEQFF; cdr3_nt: TGTGCCAGCAGCTTAGGTAGTCTTGTGGACAATGAGCAGTTCTTC
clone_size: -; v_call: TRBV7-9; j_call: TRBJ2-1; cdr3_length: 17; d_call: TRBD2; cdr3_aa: CASSPIAGRGGDNEQFF; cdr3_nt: TGTGCCAGCAGCCCGATAGCGGGACGAGGGGGAGACAATGAGCAGTTCTTC
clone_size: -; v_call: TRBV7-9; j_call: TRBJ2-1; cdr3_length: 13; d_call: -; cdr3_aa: CASSYGRHNEQFF; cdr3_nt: TGTGCCAGCAGCTATGGGCGGCACAATGAGCAGTTCTTC